This T cell receptor beta chain appears in the sequencing data of a study of beta chain features in type 1 diabetes. Cell sorting via CD45RO/CCR7/CD25/CD127/CD95/CD27 was performed to obtain CD4+ naive, central memory, regulatory and stem cell-like memory cells. Each sorted fraction was over 98% pure. This clone was observed a few times. The sample contains more than one DNA sequence encoding this CDR3. The germline CDR1 and CDR2 sequences are LGHNA and YSLEER. The CDR3 consists of 15 residues. V lost 2 bases and J 4 bases, leaving 12 bases between the germline ends. Every isolated RNA sample was fully reverse transcribed, so sequencing captured expressed TCRB transcripts. TCRdb keeps only in-frame clones here, not all; method: immunoSEQ multiplex PCR. The data contain over 500,000 clones, about 16% of them seen just once; the ten biggest clones take up more than 0.08%.

This chain uses TRBV4-3 with TRBJ1-5, with a tentative D call TRBD1 (5 bases). The TCR was taken from a man younger than 30 in good health. The sample comprised naive CD4+ T cells from blood. This CDR3 reads CASSQRQGGNQPQHF. The CDR3 bases are TGCGCCAGCAGCCAACGGCAGGGAGGAAATCAGCCCCAGCATTTT.